This note documents a single TCR beta chain sequence. What it recognizes is unknown. This entry belongs to a study of chemoradiotherapy in HPV16-positive cancers. Broader study findings: Candidate HPV-specific clones and E7-related TCR motifs grew in tumor during treatment. Better recurrence-free survival went with HPV-responsive T-cell expansion in HPV16-positive patients.

The CDR3 sequence is 13 residues long. In germline, CDR1 is SGHKS, CDR2 YYEKEE (reference sequence). V was clipped by 0 bases and J by 4 bases, with 7 bases between them. Repeated repertoire sampling spanned the course of chemoradiotherapy. Profiled with immunoSEQ multiplex PCR; TCRdb holds only in-frame clones, not every one. The repertoire includes approximately 20,000 clones, around nine tenths of them detected once, and over 5.5% sits in the top ten. The TCR comes from a human donor with HPV-associated anogenital cancer. The chain carries TRBV5-5 and TRBJ1-1, with D perhaps TRBD1 (6 bases). The input for sequencing was blood, taken from a patient who underwent chemoradiotherapy. CDR3 protein: CASSLEDSTEAFF. The CDR3 DNA reads as TGTGCCAGCAGCTTGGAGGACAGCACTGAAGCTTTCTTT.